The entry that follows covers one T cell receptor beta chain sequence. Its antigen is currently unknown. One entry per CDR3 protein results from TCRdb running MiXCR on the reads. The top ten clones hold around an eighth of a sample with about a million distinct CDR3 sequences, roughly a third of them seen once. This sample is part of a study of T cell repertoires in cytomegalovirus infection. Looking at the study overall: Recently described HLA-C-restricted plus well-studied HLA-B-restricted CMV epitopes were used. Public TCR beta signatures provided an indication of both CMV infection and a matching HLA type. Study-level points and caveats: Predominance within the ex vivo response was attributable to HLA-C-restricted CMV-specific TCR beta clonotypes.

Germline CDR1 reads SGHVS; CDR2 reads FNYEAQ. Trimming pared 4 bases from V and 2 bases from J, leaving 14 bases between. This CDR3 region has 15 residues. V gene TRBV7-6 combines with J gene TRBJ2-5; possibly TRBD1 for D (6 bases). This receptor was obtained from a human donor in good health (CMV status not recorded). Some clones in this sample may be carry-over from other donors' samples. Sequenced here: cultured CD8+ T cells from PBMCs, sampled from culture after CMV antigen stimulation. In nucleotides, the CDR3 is TGTGCCAGCAGCTCGCCCGAAGGACAGCAAGAGACCCAGTACTTC. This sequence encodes CASSSPEGQQETQYF. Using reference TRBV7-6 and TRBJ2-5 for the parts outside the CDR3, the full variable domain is GAGVSQSPRYKVTKRGQDVALRCDPISGHVSLYWYRQALGQGPEFLTYFNYEAQQDKSGLPNDRFSAERPEGSISTLTIQRTEQRDSAMYRCASSSPEGQQETQYFGPGTRLLVL.